Presented here are 26 T cell receptor beta chains from one specimen sequenced in a study of shared clonotypes between healthy human individuals. Profiled with immunoSEQ multiplex PCR; TCRdb holds only in-frame clones, not every one. The data show about 530,000 clones, over 75% seen once. The sample consisted of PBMCs. Source of these receptors: a woman in her thirties or forties in good health. Some clones in this sample may be carry-over from other donors' samples.

The chain uses TRBV11-1 and TRBJ1-1, with 7 bases aligning to TRBD1. Germline CDR1 and CDR2: SGHAT and FQDESV (reference sequence). Unmatched junction bases numbered 12, after V lost 5 bases and J lost 6 bases. This CDR3 spans 15 amino acids. The CDR3 sequence: CASSPRDRVVAEAFF. CDR3 nucleotide sequence: TGTGCCAGCAGCCCCCGCGACAGGGTGGTCGCTGAAGCTTTCTTT.

This chain links TRBV7-8 with TRBJ1-1; D is unclear. The V end was cut by 1 base, the J end by 4 bases, with 10 bases between. Germline loops: CDR1 SGHVS, CDR2 FQNEAQ. The CDR3 is 14 residues long. The CDR3 is CASSLGSLSTEAFF. Written as DNA, the CDR3 is TGTGCCAGCAGCTTAGGGTCGCTCAGCACTGAAGCTTTCTTT.

This clone appeared many times. The CDR3, as DNA: TGTGCCAGCAGCTTGTTCCCTGAGAGAGAAAAACTGTTTTTT. Its translation is CASSLFPEREKLFF. This sequence joins TRBV5-5 and TRBJ1-4; no firm D call. CDR1 is SGHKS, CDR2 YYEKEE, per germline (reference sequence). The V end was cut by 1 base, the J end by 8 bases, with 12 bases between. This CDR3 region has 14 residues.

This chain uses TRBV4-2 with TRBJ2-5; 9 bases align to TRBD1. The ends lost 1 base at V and 2 bases at J; junction bases unmatched: 2. CDR3 length: 15 residues. Germline values: CDR1 LGHNA, CDR2 YNFKEQ. The CDR3 bases are TGTGCCAGCAGCCAAGGACAGGGGGGACAAGAGACCCAGTACTTC. Its protein product is CASSQGQGGQETQYF.

J is TRBJ2-1 and V is TRBV19; 13 bases are a match to TRBD2. V lost 4 bases and J lost 4; bases outside the gene matches: 4. This CDR3 spans 16 amino acids. CDR1 is LNHDA and CDR2 is SQIVND in the germline V gene (reference sequence). CDR3 loop: CASSTRLAGGYNEQFF. The DNA for the CDR3 is TGTGCCAGTAGTACAAGACTAGCGGGGGGTTACAATGAGCAGTTCTTC.

The V gene is TRBV30, the J gene TRBJ1-1, with TRBD1 as a possible D gene (5 bases). Deletions cut 5 bases from V and 4 bases from J, with 20 bases between. The germline CDR1 and CDR2 sequences are GTSNPN and SVGIG (reference sequence). This CDR3 contains 15 residues. CDR3 loop: CAWLEGSGFRTEAFF. In DNA, the CDR3 is TGTGCCTGGTTGGAGGGGTCAGGGTTTCGCACTGAAGCTTTCTTT.

The gene calls are TRBV7-2 and TRBJ2-1, with 8 positions matching TRBD2. This CDR3 has 16 residues. V dropped 5 bases and J dropped 7; count of bases not matched to a gene: 13. The V gene's germline CDR1 is SGHTA and CDR2 FQGNSA. The CDR3 nucleotides are TGTGCCAGCAGCATCTCGGGAGGGCCTTTGAATAATGAGCAGTTCTTC. Residues: CASSISGGPLNNEQFF.

This clone was found once. CDR3 DNA: TGCAGCGTCCTGACAGGGGGCACAGATACGCAGTATTTT. This sequence encodes CSVLTGGTDTQYF. This chain joins TRBV29-1 and TRBJ2-3, with 8 bases matching TRBD1. V lost 6 bases, J lost 1 base, and 3 bases stayed unmatched. CDR1 is SQVTM and CDR2 is ANQGSEA in the germline V gene. This CDR3 is built from 13 residues.

The gene calls are TRBV28 and TRBJ2-2; D gene unclear. The CDR3 length is 20 residues. V lost 8 bases to trimming and J lost 4 bases, with 32 bases between them. Germline loops: CDR1 MDHEN, CDR2 SYDVKM. For the CDR3, the DNA is TGTGCCAGCTCGCTAGGAATAGGATCTGACCAAAAGGTTGGCACCGGGGAGCTGTTTTTT. Translated: CASSLGIGSDQKVGTGELFF.

The chain uses TRBV2 and TRBJ2-5; TRBD2 is a possible D gene (6 bases). Germline values: CDR1 SNHLY, CDR2 FYNNEI. The CDR3 has 14 amino acids. The V gene lost 6 bases and the J gene lost 5 bases, with 16 bases spanning the gap. CDR3 DNA: TGTGCCAGCAGACAAACACGGGGGTGGGAGACCCAGTACTTC. Translation gives CASRQTRGWETQYF.

The V gene is TRBV5-1, the J gene TRBJ2-1; D might be TRBD2 (5 bases). The V end was cut by 2 bases, the J end by 4 bases, with 16 bases between. CDR3 length: 16 amino acids. Germline assignment: CDR1 SGHRS and CDR2 YFSETQ. The CDR3 bases are TGCGCCAGCAGCTTCTCCTCGGCGGGTCCTTACAATGAGCAGTTCTTC. Encoded protein: CASSFSSAGPYNEQFF.

This rearrangement joins TRBV4-3 to TRBJ2-2; D is unclear. The V end lost 4 bases, the J end lost 2 bases, and 11 bases lay between the germline ends. The CDR3 totals 15 residues. Germline V lookup: CDR1 LGHNA, CDR2 YSLEER. CDR3 sequence reads: CASSPMTVNTGELFF. The DNA for the CDR3 is TGCGCCAGCAGCCCTATGACGGTAAACACCGGGGAGCTGTTTTTT.

The chain has TRBV18 and TRBJ1-4; D perhaps matches TRBD1 (6 bases). In germline, CDR1 is KGHSH, CDR2 LQKENI. V gave up 2 bases and J gave up 3 bases, with 13 bases separating them. The CDR3 is 16 amino acids. The CDR3 loop is CASSPTWDTSNEKLFF. The CDR3 DNA reads as TGTGCCAGCTCACCAACCTGGGACACATCTAATGAAAAACTGTTTTTT. The variable domain in full, with the rest retrieved from reference TRBV18 and TRBJ1-4, is NAGVMQNPRHLVRRRGQEARLRCSPMKGHSHVYWYRQLPEEGLKFMVYLQKENIIDESGMPKERFSAEFPKEGPSILRIQQVVRGDSAAYFCASSPTWDTSNEKLFFGSGTQLSVL.

A single count supports this clone. The chain has TRBV5-4 and TRBJ1-6; D is unresolved. The CDR3 covers 13 residues. V shed 0 bases and J shed 10 bases, with 8 bases lying between them. In germline, CDR1 is SGHNT, CDR2 YYREEE (reference sequence). CDR3 sequence reads: CASSLEIASPLHF. The CDR3, as DNA: TGTGCCAGCAGCTTGGAGATTGCCTCACCCCTCCACTTT. The whole variable domain, remainder taken from reference TRBV5-4 and TRBJ1-6, is ETGVTQSPTHLIKTRGQQVTLRCSSQSGHNTVSWYQQALGQGPQFIFQYYREEENGRGNFPPRFSGLQFPNYSSELNVNALELDDSALYLCASSLEIASPLHFGNGTRLTVT.

The V call is TRBV7-9, the J call TRBJ1-6; D not certain. Germline lookup yields CDR1 SEHNR and CDR2 FQNEAQ (reference sequence). V lost 2 bases and J lost 4, with 9 bases in between. There are 15 residues in the CDR3. The CDR3 sequence: CASSLSGPYNSPLHF. In DNA, the CDR3 is TGTGCCAGCAGCTTAAGCGGACCGTATAATTCACCCCTCCACTTT.

The rearrangement joins TRBV6-1 to TRBJ2-7; perhaps D is TRBD1 or TRBD2 (6 bases each). V was pared by 2 bases and J by 0 bases, with 11 bases between. In germline, CDR1 is MNHNS, CDR2 SASEGT. The CDR3 consists of 15 residues. In nucleotides, the CDR3 is TGTGCCAGCAGTGAATGGGGGGACACCTCCTACGAGCAGTACTTC. Encoded protein: CASSEWGDTSYEQYF.

The chain has TRBV18 and TRBJ2-3; no clear D. Germline loops: CDR1 KGHSH, CDR2 LQKENI. The CDR3 runs 12 residues. The ends were cut back, 2 bases at V and 2 bases at J, with 2 bases in the middle. This CDR3 is CASSPYTDTQYF. The CDR3, as DNA: TGTGCCAGCTCACCATACACAGATACGCAGTATTTT.

In regard to this clone: A much larger clonotype is one base distant, so this may be a read error. Other nucleotide sequences in the sample specify the same CDR3. The V and J genes are TRBV28 and TRBJ1-2; 7 positions match TRBD1. Germline V gene data show CDR1 as MDHEN and CDR2 as SYDVKM. Germline trimming cut 6 bases from V and 4 bases from J; bases unmatched to any gene: 2. This CDR3 has 12 residues. Here the CDR3 reads CASRPGGYGYTF. The CDR3 DNA reads as TGTGCCAGCAGGCCAGGGGGCTATGGCTACACCTTC.

A few counts support this clone. This chain links TRBV10-3 with TRBJ2-7; D is unclear. V was trimmed by 3 bases and J by 0 bases, leaving 12 bases between them. Per the germline V gene, CDR1 is ENHRY and CDR2 is SYGVKD. This CDR3 region has 15 residues. CDR3 loop: CAISDGPVSSYEQYF. CDR3 DNA: TGTGCCATCAGTGACGGTCCTGTCAGCTCCTACGAGCAGTACTTC.

This clone was seen only a few times. The chain employs TRBV19 and TRBJ2-7; 7 positions match TRBD1. Germline CDR1 and CDR2: LNHDA and SQIVND (reference sequence). The CDR3 contains 15 residues. The trim removed 6 bases at V and 7 bases at J, leaving 15 bases unmatched. CDR3 DNA: TGTGCCAGTAGCCCAACAGGGGTCCCGGGTGAGGAGCAGTACTTC. Encoded protein: CASSPTGVPGEEQYF.

The chain combines TRBV30 with TRBJ1-5; D is possibly TRBD1 (5 bases). Looked up from germline, CDR1 is GTSNPN and CDR2 is SVGIG (reference sequence). V lost 0 bases and J 4 bases, leaving 10 bases between the germline ends. This CDR3 is 14 amino acids long. The CDR3, as DNA: TGTGCCTGGAGTGTAGGGGCACCGAATCAGCCCCAGCATTTT. Translated, it gives CAWSVGAPNQPQHF.

This rearrangement joins TRBV30 to TRBJ1-1, with TRBD1 as a possible D gene (6 bases). The V gene lost 2 bases and the J gene lost 8 bases, with 24 bases spanning the gap. The germline gives CDR1 GTSNPN, CDR2 SVGIG (reference sequence). This CDR3 contains 16 residues. The CDR3 loop reads CAWSPTATGTRTEAFF. CDR3 DNA: TGTGCCTGGAGTCCAACTGCGACCGGGACAAGGACGGAAGCTTTCTTT.

J is TRBJ1-2 and V is TRBV2; TRBD1 matches 7 bases. The CDR3 is 16 residues long. The J segment lost 4 bases and the V segment lost 5 bases, leaving 13 bases of the junction unmatched. Germline CDR1 SNHLY, CDR2 FYNNEI. The CDR3 sequence: CASSIQTGLISYGYTF. The CDR3 nucleotides are TGTGCCAGCAGTATTCAGACAGGGTTGATAAGCTATGGCTACACCTTC.

This clone appeared a few times. The chain has TRBV5-1 and TRBJ2-3, with D possibly matching TRBD1 (6 bases). The CDR3 consists of 17 residues. Germline V CDR1 and CDR2: SGHRS, YFSETQ. Deletions cut 1 base from V and 2 bases from J, with 17 bases between. The DNA for the CDR3 is TGCGCCAGCAGCTTGTTCGGGTTAGGACAGAACACAGATACGCAGTATTTT. It yields the protein CASSLFGLGQNTDTQYF.

This clone has just one count. V gene TRBV2 combines with J gene TRBJ2-1; D uncertain. The CDR3 is 14 residues long. Per germline, CDR1 SNHLY and CDR2 FYNNEI. With 1 base removed from V and 8 bases from J, the gap between germline ends came to 12 bases. The CDR3 DNA follows: TGTGCCAGCAGTGAAGGTAGGACGTTCGATGAGCAGTTCTTC. The encoded protein is CASSEGRTFDEQFF.

The CDR3 sequence: CASSLEGLLRSPLHF. DNA for the CDR3: TGTGCCAGCAGCTTAGAGGGACTCCTGCGGTCACCCCTCCACTTT. This chain joins TRBV7-2 and TRBJ1-6, with a tentative D call TRBD1 (5 bases). The germline V gene has CDR1 SGHTA and CDR2 FQGNSA. The CDR3 length is 15 residues. Trimming removed 1 base at V and 10 bases at J, with 14 bases between.